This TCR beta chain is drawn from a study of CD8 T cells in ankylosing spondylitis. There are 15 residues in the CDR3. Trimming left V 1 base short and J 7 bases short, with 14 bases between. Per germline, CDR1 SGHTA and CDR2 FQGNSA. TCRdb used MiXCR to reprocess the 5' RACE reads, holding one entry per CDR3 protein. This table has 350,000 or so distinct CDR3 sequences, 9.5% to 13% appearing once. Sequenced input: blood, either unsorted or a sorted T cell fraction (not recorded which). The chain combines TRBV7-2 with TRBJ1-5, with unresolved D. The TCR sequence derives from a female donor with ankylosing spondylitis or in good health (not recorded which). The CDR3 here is CASSLEGSPGQPQHF. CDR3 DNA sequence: TGTGCCAGCAGCTTAGAAGGCAGTCCCGGACAGCCCCAGCATTTT.